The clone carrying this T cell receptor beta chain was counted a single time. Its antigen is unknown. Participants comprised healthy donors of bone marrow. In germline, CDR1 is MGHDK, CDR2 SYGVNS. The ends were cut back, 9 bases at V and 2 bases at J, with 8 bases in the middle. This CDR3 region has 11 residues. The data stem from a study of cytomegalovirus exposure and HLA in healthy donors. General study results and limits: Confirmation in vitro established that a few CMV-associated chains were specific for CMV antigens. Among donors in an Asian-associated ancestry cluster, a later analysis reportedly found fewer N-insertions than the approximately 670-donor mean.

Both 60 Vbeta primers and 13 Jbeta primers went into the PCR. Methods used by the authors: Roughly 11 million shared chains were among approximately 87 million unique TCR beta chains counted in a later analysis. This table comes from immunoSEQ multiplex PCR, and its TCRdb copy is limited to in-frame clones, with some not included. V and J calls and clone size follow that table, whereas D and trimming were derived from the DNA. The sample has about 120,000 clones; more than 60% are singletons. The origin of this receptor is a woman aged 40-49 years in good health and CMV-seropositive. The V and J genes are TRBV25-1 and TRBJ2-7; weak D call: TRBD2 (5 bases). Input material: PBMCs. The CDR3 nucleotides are TGTGCCAGTGGAGCGGCCTACGAGCAGTACTTC. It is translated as CASGAAYEQYF.